The entry below gives a single T cell receptor beta chain sequence along with its context. Its recognized antigen is unknown. No quality values exist for individual bases; no much larger clone is one base distant. The sample belongs to a study of blood T cell repertoires in COVID-19 (dated by TCRdb to 2019 to 2021). Regarding the study in general: Samples covering the acute and convalescent phases of COVID-19 were provided by collaborators in the United States, Italy and Spain. HLA class I and class II types, where available, came from metadata supplied by the sample provider rather than from assay-based typing. The repertoires were released in a freely available public database intended as a resource for research on the immune response to SARS-CoV-2. The dataset comprised deeply sampled blood TCRbeta repertoires from subjects exposed to, actively infected with, or recovered from COVID-19. The material from the prospective study consisted of cDNA or gDNA derived from T cells, B-cell-depleted T cells, or PBMCs. Sample metadata almost always included a de-identified subject ID, COVID-19 status, age in years and sex. The samples were drawn from two sources: the first 160 participants of the ongoing ImmuneRACE study, and approximately 1,300 subjects contributed by 6 global collaborators.

Broad study findings and their caveats: Clinical and demographic metadata were provided uncurated, with the amount varying by source and participant.

TCRbeta CDR3 regions were amplified from genomic DNA by means of the immunoSEQ Assay, a bias-controlled multiplex PCR. The authors' pipeline ran thus. Nucleated cell counts per sample were estimated from amplification of reference gene primers within the assay. To quantify the absolute abundance of each unique TCRbeta CDR3 rearrangement, sequence reads were collapsed and filtered. For each sample, productive Simpson clonality was calculated as the square root of Simpson's diversity index across productive rearrangements. TCRdb's version of the immuneACCESS table is confined to in-frame rearrangements and falls short of the full clone set. An unresolved V gene accounts for under half of the shortfall where checked; the remainder is of unknown origin. Clone size and the V and J calls come from that table; the DNA yielded D and trimming. The sample table records tens of thousands of clones; roughly 80% of these occur just once. The top ten clonotypes cover around 9.7% of the sample.

The CDR3 numbers 14 residues from cysteine through phenylalanine. Only CDR3 DNA is held: 42 bases, read in frame from base 1. In the germline V gene, CDR1 corresponds to MGHRA and CDR2 to YSYEKL. Between the V and J ends, shortened by 4 bases and 2 bases respectively, the junction contains 9 bases. Whole blood was collected in K2EDTA tubes by collaborating institutions according to the institutions' own protocols. For TCRbeta analysis, collaborators shipped samples as frozen whole blood, isolated PBMCs, or DNA extracted from either of those sample types. This TCR was recovered from a human donor in a cohort sampled during active COVID-19. The sequenced sample consisted of peripheral blood. The chain employs TRBV4-1 and TRBJ1-5; a confident D gene designation cannot be given. The sequenced DNA: TGCGCCAGCAGCCTCCAGGAGGGCAATCAGCCCCAGCATTTT. Translated, it gives CASSLQEGNQPQHF.